These 21 T cell receptor beta chains were all obtained from the same sample, sequenced in a study of PD-L1 blockade in urothelial cancer. Some clones are missing from TCRdb's copy, which holds only in-frame ones; the method was immunoSEQ multiplex PCR. This table holds 100,000 to 150,000 clones, about 84% found once. Time point in this sample: peripheral blood 6 weeks after treatment start. The material sequenced was PBMCs, taken around atezolizumab (anti-PD-L1) treatment. Receptors originate from a man aged 45-65 years with urothelial cancer.

This clone was seen only once. The gene calls are TRBV10-3 and TRBJ2-7; 8 nucleotides agree with TRBD1. Per the germline V gene, CDR1 is ENHRY and CDR2 is SYGVKD. The ends lost 6 bases at V and 5 bases at J; junction bases unmatched: 9. The CDR3 is 14 amino acids. The CDR3 DNA reads as TGTGCCATCAGACCGACAGGGGTTTCTCACGAGCAGTACTTC. Its protein is CAIRPTGVSHEQYF.

The chain joins TRBV7-3 to TRBJ2-3; 13 positions match TRBD2. V shed 5 bases, J shed 5 bases, and the junction held 16 bases outside the gene matches. The CDR3 has 19 residues. The germline V gene has CDR1 SGHTA and CDR2 FQGTGA. The CDR3 here is CASSPRGLAGSGEGDTQYF. In DNA form, the CDR3 reads TGTGCCAGCAGCCCCCGGGGACTAGCGGGATCGGGAGAAGGAGATACGCAGTATTTT.

This sequence joins TRBV6-5 and TRBJ2-3; 9 positions match TRBD1. Germline V CDR1 and CDR2: MNHEY, SVGAGI. The CDR3 is 15 amino acids. V dropped 2 bases and J dropped 1; count of bases not matched to a gene: 1. CDR3 sequence: CASSYGTGRTDTQYF. In DNA form, the CDR3 reads TGTGCCAGCAGTTACGGGACAGGGCGCACAGATACGCAGTATTTT.

A word on this clone: A read error may produce the germline difference seen at one junction end. V usage is TRBV7-2 and J usage is TRBJ1-1; D remains unclear. CDR3 length: 11 amino acids. Germline CDR1 is SGHTA and CDR2 is FQGNSA. DNA of the CDR3: TGTGCCAGCAGCTTACTATCGTCCTTAATCTTT. Translating gives CASSLLSSLIF.

This sequence joins TRBV7-2 and TRBJ2-7, with TRBD1 matching over 8 bases. Trimming cost V 5 bases and J 0 bases; bases outside gene matches: 15. The CDR3 totals 18 residues. Germline V lookup: CDR1 SGHTA, CDR2 FQGNSA. Here the CDR3 DNA reads TGTGCCAGCAGCATTAGGACAGGGTATGGGCCGGACTCCTACGAGCAGTACTTC. Amino acids: CASSIRTGYGPDSYEQYF.

V usage is TRBV7-2 and J usage is TRBJ2-3, with unresolved D. CDR1 and CDR2 from the germline V gene are SGHTA and FQGNSA. This CDR3 contains 13 residues. With 2 bases removed from V and 1 base from J, the gap between germline ends came to 4 bases. The CDR3 is CASSLLRTDTQYF. The CDR3 nucleotides read TGTGCCAGCAGCTTACTTCGCACAGATACGCAGTATTTT.

This chain joins TRBV4-1 and TRBJ2-1; 9 bases fit TRBD2. J gave up 4 bases and V 0 bases, and 4 bases lay outside the gene matches. The CDR3 has 16 amino acids. Germline CDR1 MGHRA, CDR2 YSYEKL. In DNA, the CDR3 is TGCGCCAGCAGCCAAGATTGGGCGGGAGGGTACAATGAGCAGTTCTTC. This gives the protein CASSQDWAGGYNEQFF.

The chain carries TRBV6-6 and TRBJ2-5; a possible D gene is TRBD2 (5 bases). The ends were cut back, 8 bases at V and 5 bases at J, with 12 bases in the middle. This CDR3 has 12 residues. Germline V gene lookup returns CDR1 MNHNY and CDR2 SVGAGI (reference sequence). The DNA for the CDR3 is TGTGCCAGCGGATGGAGGATGGAGACCCAGTACTTC. Protein: CASGWRMETQYF.

There are a few counts of this clone. The chain links TRBV11-2 to TRBJ2-5, with TRBD2 matching 10 bases. V was clipped by 1 base and J by 7 bases; unmatched bases: 9. The CDR3 consists of 16 residues. Germline CDR1 reads SGHAT; CDR2 reads FQNNGV. This CDR3 is CASSLGASGSVGTQYF. Here the CDR3 DNA reads TGTGCCAGCAGCTTAGGGGCTAGCGGGAGTGTTGGGACCCAGTACTTC.

This chain connects TRBV4-1 to TRBJ2-3, with 8 nucleotides matching TRBD1. V shed 3 bases and J 3 bases; nucleotides not matched to a gene: 5. The germline CDR1 and CDR2 sequences are MGHRA and YSYEKL. This CDR3 has 15 residues. This CDR3 is CASSQAGTGTDTQYF. In nucleotides, the CDR3 is TGCGCCAGCAGCCAGGCCGGGACAGGTACAGATACGCAGTATTTT.

The chain recombines TRBV27 with TRBJ1-6, with unresolved D. The CDR3 extends over 16 amino acids. Germline V gene data show CDR1 as MNHEY and CDR2 as SMNVEV (reference sequence). The V end lost 6 bases, the J end lost 0 bases, and 12 bases lay between the germline ends. As DNA, the CDR3 is TGTGCCAGCAGGCCGGTTGGGAGCTCCTATAATTCACCCCTCCACTTT. Translating it yields CASRPVGSSYNSPLHF.

This clone was found a few times. This chain connects TRBV5-5 to TRBJ1-6; no clear D. The germline V gene has CDR1 SGHKS and CDR2 YYEKEE (reference sequence). This CDR3 comprises 14 residues. Trimming removed 1 base from V and 5 bases from J, with 7 bases in between. CDR3 sequence: CASSLPGNNSPLHF. CDR3 DNA sequence: TGTGCCAGCAGCTTGCCGGGGAATAATTCACCCCTCCACTTT.

The V and J genes are TRBV7-9 and TRBJ2-7; D gene ambiguous. This CDR3 has 13 residues. CDR1 is SEHNR, CDR2 FQNEAQ, per germline (reference sequence). Trimming pared 1 base from V and 2 bases from J, leaving 6 bases between. The CDR3, as DNA: TGTGCCAGCAGCTTAGATTCTCCCTACGAGCAGTACTTC. Its protein is CASSLDSPYEQYF.

CDR3 in amino acids: CAWTQAGTAYEQYF. The CDR3 region has the DNA TGTGCCTGGACCCAGGCCGGGACAGCCTACGAGCAGTACTTC. The V gene is TRBV30, the J gene TRBJ2-7, with 7 positions matching TRBD1. Per the germline V gene, CDR1 is GTSNPN and CDR2 is SVGIG (reference sequence). Unmatched junction bases numbered 8, after V lost 4 bases and J lost 2 bases. CDR3 length: 14 residues. The full variable domain, its missing parts supplied by reference TRBV30 and TRBJ2-7, is SQTIHQWPATLVQPVGSPLSLECTVEGTSNPNLYWYRQAAGRGLQLLFYSVGIGQISSEVPQNLSASRPQDRQFILSSKKLLLSDSGFYLCAWTQAGTAYEQYFGPGTRLTVT.

CDR3 sequence (DNA): TGTGCCAGCAGTGAACTTCAGTATAGCAATCAGCCCCAGCATTTT. Amino acid sequence: CASSELQYSNQPQHF. The chain carries TRBV6-1 and TRBJ1-5; D is undetermined. The CDR3 consists of 15 residues. CDR1 and CDR2 (germline): MNHNS, SASEGT. The V gene lost 2 bases and the J gene lost 0 bases, with 8 bases spanning the gap.

This clone was seen a single time. V and J are TRBV6-4 and TRBJ2-3; tentative D call: TRBD2 (7 bases). The CDR3 spans 16 residues. Trimming shortened V by 5 bases and J by 1 base, and 16 bases separated the two germline ends. The germline gives CDR1 MRHNA, CDR2 SNTAGT. The CDR3 DNA is TGTGCCAGCAGTCCGGGGGGCGCGATAGGCACAGATACGCAGTATTTT. Protein sequence: CASSPGGAIGTDTQYF.

V usage is TRBV15 and J usage is TRBJ2-1; 7 bases fit TRBD1. Germline V gene lookup returns CDR1 LNHNV and CDR2 YYDKDF (reference sequence). The ends lost 7 bases at V and 6 bases at J; junction bases unmatched: 6. The CDR3 spans 13 residues. The CDR3 loop is CATTSDRFNEQFF. The CDR3 nucleotides are TGTGCCACCACCTCGGACAGGTTCAATGAGCAGTTCTTC.

The chain joins TRBV7-3 to TRBJ2-1; 9 nucleotides agree with TRBD2. The CDR3 length is 16 residues. From germline, CDR1 is SGHTA and CDR2 FQGTGA. V was clipped by 2 bases and J by 4 bases; unmatched bases: 6. The CDR3 spells CASSLGAGGKYNEQFF. For the CDR3, the DNA is TGTGCCAGCAGCTTAGGAGCGGGAGGCAAGTACAATGAGCAGTTCTTC.

The CDR3 spells CASSSRPGADTQYF. CDR3 nucleotides: TGCGCCAGCAGCTCTCGCCCCGGGGCAGATACGCAGTATTTT. The chain employs TRBV5-1 and TRBJ2-3, with D perhaps matching TRBD2 (5 bases). V lost 3 bases and J lost 4, with 12 bases in between. This CDR3 is 14 amino acids long. Germline V CDR1 and CDR2: SGHRS, YFSETQ.

The genes are TRBV11-3 and TRBJ2-3; 8 bases match TRBD2. Germline loops: CDR1 SGHNT, CDR2 YENEEA. This CDR3 is 15 amino acids long. Unmatched junction bases numbered 5, after V lost 4 bases and J lost 2 bases. This CDR3 is CASSYRGLVTDTQYF. DNA for the CDR3: TGTGCCAGCAGCTACCGGGGACTAGTCACAGATACGCAGTATTTT.

The chain uses TRBV9 and TRBJ2-1, with a possible D match to TRBD1 (6 bases). The CDR3 length is 14 residues. V gave up 4 bases and J gave up 4 bases, with 12 bases separating them. Germline V gene data show CDR1 as SGDLS and CDR2 as YYNGEE. The DNA for the CDR3 is TGTGCCAGCAGCAGGGGGACGAGTTACAATGAGCAGTTCTTC. Residues: CASSRGTSYNEQFF.